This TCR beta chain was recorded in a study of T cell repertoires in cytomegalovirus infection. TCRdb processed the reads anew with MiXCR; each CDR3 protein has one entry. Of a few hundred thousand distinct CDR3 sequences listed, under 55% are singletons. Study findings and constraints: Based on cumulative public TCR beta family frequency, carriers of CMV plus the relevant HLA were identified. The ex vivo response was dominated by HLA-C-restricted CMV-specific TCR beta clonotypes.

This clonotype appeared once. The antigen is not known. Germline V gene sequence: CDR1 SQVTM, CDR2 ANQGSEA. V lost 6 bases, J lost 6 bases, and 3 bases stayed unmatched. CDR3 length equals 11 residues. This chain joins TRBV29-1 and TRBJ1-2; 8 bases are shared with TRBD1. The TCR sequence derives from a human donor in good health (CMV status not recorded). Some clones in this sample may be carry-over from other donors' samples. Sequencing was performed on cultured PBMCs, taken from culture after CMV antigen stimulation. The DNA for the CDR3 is TGCAGCGTCTTGACAGGGGATGGCTACACCTTC. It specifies CSVLTGDGYTF.